This TCR beta chain came from a study of blood T cell repertoires in COVID-19. Study at large: Some COVID-19 samples were acute and others convalescent; all came from the United States, Italy and Spain. From T cells, B-cell-depleted T cells, or PBMCs came the material, which was cDNA or gDNA.

V lost 3 bases and J lost 4, with 19 bases in between. The germline V gene encodes CDR1 SGDLS and CDR2 YYNGEE. The CDR3 totals 16 residues. In the original processing: Reference gene primers were amplified, and this amplification served to estimate nucleated cell counts. Assay: immunoSEQ multiplex PCR; the TCRdb copy retains only in-frame clones and omits some. That table is the source of V, J and clone size, and D and trimming were worked out from the DNA. This table has over 110,000 clones, 70% to 90% appearing once. This receptor was taken from a human donor in a cohort sampled during active COVID-19. The specimen was peripheral blood. The rearrangement joins TRBV9 to TRBJ2-5; D possibly corresponds to TRBD2 (7 bases). Here the CDR3 reads CASSARGVGGLETQYF. CDR3 DNA: TGTGCCAGCAGCGCCCGTGGGGTGGGGGGGCTAGAGACCCAGTACTTC.